This TCR beta chain was obtained from a study of T cell clonotyping in hematopoietic cell transplantation. Regarding time point: recipient sample about 28 days before transplant, after cytoreduction. The table came from immunoSEQ multiplex PCR; TCRdb's copy has only in-frame clones and leaves some out. The table includes 46,000 or so clones, 65% to 90% detected once. The CDR3 extends over 17 amino acids. Germline-derived CDR1 and CDR2 are MGHRA and YSYEKL. The germline V and J ends were trimmed by 0 bases and 4 bases, with 15 bases remaining between them. Sequencing was performed on peripheral blood mononuclear cells, taken before stem cell transplant. V usage is TRBV4-1 and J usage is TRBJ2-2; no clear D gene. This sequence was found in a man aged 55 to 69 with biphenotypic leukemia. Some clones in this sample may be carry-over from other donors' samples. CDR3 sequence: CASSQDWSLIITGELFF. As DNA, the CDR3 is TGCGCCAGCAGCCAAGATTGGTCCCTAATAATCACCGGGGAGCTGTTTTTT.